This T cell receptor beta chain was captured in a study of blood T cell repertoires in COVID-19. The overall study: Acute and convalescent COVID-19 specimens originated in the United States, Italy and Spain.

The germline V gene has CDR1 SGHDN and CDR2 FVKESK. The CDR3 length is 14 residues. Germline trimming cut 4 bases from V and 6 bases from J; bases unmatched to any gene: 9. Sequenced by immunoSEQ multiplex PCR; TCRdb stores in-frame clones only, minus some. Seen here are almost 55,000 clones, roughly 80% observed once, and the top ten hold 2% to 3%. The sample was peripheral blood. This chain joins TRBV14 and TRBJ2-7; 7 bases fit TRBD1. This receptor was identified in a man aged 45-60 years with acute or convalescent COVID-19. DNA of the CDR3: TGTGCCAGCAGCCCAGAAGAAGGGGGCCTCGAGCAGTACTTC. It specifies CASSPEEGGLEQYF. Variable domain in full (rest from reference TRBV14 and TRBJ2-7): EAGVTQFPSHSVIEKGQTVTLRCDPISGHDNLYWYRRVMGKEIKFLLHFVKESKQDESGMPNNRFLAERTGGTYSTLKVQPAELEDSGVYFCASSPEEGGLEQYFGPGTRLTVT.